This TCR beta chain was recorded in a study of T-cell reconstitution after alpha-beta-depleted transplantation in children. Findings and caveats of the study: Recipient T cells and thymic progenitors that survived were the source of the high TCRbeta diversity seen at day 60 in some patients. Where alpha-beta T cells came from about two months after transplant was reportedly several hundred expanded graft clones.

The V and J ends lost 4 bases and 0 bases respectively, with 14 bases between them. The CDR3 is made up of 16 amino acids. The TCRbeta library was prepared with unique molecular identifiers. TCRdb itself ran the PCR reads through MiXCR, one entry per CDR3 protein. The sample shows around 420,000 distinct CDR3 sequences, 15% to 20% of them seen only once. With respect to this clonotype: Antigen: not known.

This chain uses TRBV12-3 or TRBV12-4 with TRBJ2-3, with D unclear. This specimen consisted of PBMCs, mostly from graft donor cells, obtained 360 days after TCRalphabeta/CD19-depleted stem cell transplant. The sequence was collected from a boy in the first two years of life who had a stem cell transplant for Wiskott-Aldrich syndrome, so the T cells may come from the graft donor. CDR3 protein: CASSWVTPLSTDTQYF. CDR3 bases: TGTGCCAGCAGTTGGGTGACACCCCTCAGCACAGATACGCAGTATTTT.